These 22 T cell receptor beta chains were all obtained from the same sample, sequenced in a study of cytomegalovirus exposure and HLA in healthy donors. The PCR employed 60 Vbeta primers together with 13 Jbeta primers. Generated by immunoSEQ multiplex PCR, the TCRdb table keeps only in-frame clones and is missing some. Of over 150,000 clones detected, 70% to 80% appear once; the ten largest clones hold around 7.2%. The sequencing sample was made of PBMCs. The receptors here all came from a man between 25 and 39 years old in good health and CMV-seropositive.

The chain combines TRBV6-4 with TRBJ2-1, with a tentative D call TRBD1 (6 bases). CDR3 length equals 15 residues. Trimming removed 5 bases from V and 8 bases from J, with 19 bases in between. Germline CDR1 and CDR2: MRHNA and SNTAGT. Here the CDR3 reads CASSPQGWLIDEQFF. As DNA, the CDR3 is TGTGCCAGCAGTCCTCAGGGGTGGTTAATCGATGAGCAGTTCTTC.

The V call is TRBV11-1, the J call TRBJ2-1; 8 nucleotides agree with TRBD1. Trimming cost V 3 bases and J 4 bases; bases outside gene matches: 8. CDR3 size: 16 residues. Germline V gives CDR1 SGHAT, CDR2 FQDESV (reference sequence). CDR3 region: CASSFSAGQGYNEQFF. The CDR3, as DNA: TGTGCCAGCAGCTTTAGTGCAGGACAGGGATACAATGAGCAGTTCTTC.

The genes are TRBV6-5 and TRBJ1-2; D may be TRBD1 (6 bases). The germline CDR1 and CDR2 sequences are MNHEY and SVGAGI. Trimming took 8 bases from V and 4 from J, leaving 17 bases between them. This CDR3 has 14 amino acids. This chain's CDR3 is CASGRAGEGYGYTF. CDR3 nucleotide sequence: TGTGCCAGCGGTAGAGCAGGGGAAGGCTATGGCTACACCTTC.

The chain has TRBV29-1 and TRBJ1-1; a possible D gene is TRBD1 (6 bases). Trimming stripped 7 bases from V and 5 bases from J, with 17 bases between. Germline CDR1 and CDR2: SQVTM and ANQGSEA. The CDR3 sequence is 13 residues long. CDR3 sequence reads: CSAAGGLWTEAFF. CDR3 sequence (DNA): TGCAGCGCCGCCGGGGGGCTTTGGACTGAAGCTTTCTTT.

This clone was observed a handful of times. The chain uses TRBV6-1 and TRBJ1-2; 7 positions agree with TRBD1. The CDR3 spans 14 residues. The germline V gene has CDR1 MNHNS and CDR2 SASEGT. V shed 5 bases and J 8 bases; nucleotides not matched to a gene: 11. The DNA for the CDR3 is TGTGCCAGCAGTTCTCAGGGGGGAAACGGCGGCTACACCTTC. It encodes CASSSQGGNGGYTF.

CDR3 bases: TGTGCCAGCAGCCCGTCTAGCGCGAGCTCCTACAATGAGCAGTTCTTC. Its translation is CASSPSSASSYNEQFF. V gene TRBV28 combines with J gene TRBJ2-1; tentatively, D is TRBD2 (6 bases). Trimming shortened V by 6 bases and J by 0 bases, and 15 bases separated the two germline ends. The V gene's germline CDR1 is MDHEN and CDR2 SYDVKM. The CDR3 consists of 16 residues.

The chain couples TRBV18 to TRBJ2-1; D is unclear. The CDR3 spans 15 residues. The germline gives CDR1 KGHSH, CDR2 LQKENI. V was pared by 0 bases and J by 9 bases, with 15 bases between. The CDR3 DNA reads TGTGCCAGCTCACCACCGGAGATTGGTCGTATTGAGCAGTTCTTC. Its translation: CASSPPEIGRIEQFF.

The V gene is TRBV19, the J gene TRBJ2-1; tentatively, D is TRBD2 (6 bases). Per the germline V gene, CDR1 is LNHDA and CDR2 is SQIVND (reference sequence). Trimming left V 6 bases short and J 4 bases short, with 16 bases between. CDR3 length equals 15 residues. The CDR3 protein is CASSPTSKRYNEQFF. DNA of the CDR3: TGTGCCAGTAGCCCGACTAGTAAAAGGTACAATGAGCAGTTCTTC.

The chain uses TRBV5-6 and TRBJ2-3; no clear D. The germline V gene has CDR1 SGHDT and CDR2 YYEEEE. The CDR3 totals 13 residues. The V end was cut by 7 bases, the J end by 0 bases, with 9 bases between. CDR3 in amino acids: CASELTSTDTQYF. The CDR3 nucleotides are TGTGCCAGCGAACTAACTAGCACAGATACGCAGTATTTT. Together with reference TRBV5-6 and TRBJ2-3, the CDR3 gives the full variable domain: DAGVTQSPTHLIKTRGQQVTLRCSPKSGHDTVSWYQQALGQGPQFIFQYYEEEERQRGNFPDRFSGHQFPNYSSELNVNALLLGDSALYLCASELTSTDTQYFGPGTRLTVL.

The table lists this clone with a count of one. Distinct nucleotide sequences in the sample also encode this CDR3. The chain couples TRBV7-9 to TRBJ2-5; D uncertain. Deletions cut 4 bases from V and 4 bases from J, with 7 bases between. Germline CDR1 reads SEHNR; CDR2 reads FQNEAQ (reference sequence). This CDR3 contains 12 residues. CDR3 residues: CASSSPRETQYF. CDR3 bases: TGTGCCAGCAGCTCCCCTCGAGAGACCCAGTACTTC.

V and J are TRBV19 and TRBJ2-3; 13 bases map to TRBD2. The ends lost 4 bases at V and 0 bases at J; junction bases unmatched: 13. The CDR3 consists of 20 residues. Per the germline V gene, CDR1 is LNHDA and CDR2 is SQIVND (reference sequence). The CDR3 nucleotides are TGTGCCAGTAGTAAAGATCCGGGACTAGCGGGATTCTCTAGCACAGATACGCAGTATTTT. Protein sequence: CASSKDPGLAGFSSTDTQYF.

This clone was detected only once. The same CDR3 can be traced to other DNA sequences in this sample. CDR3 bases: TGCGCCAGCAGCTTAGGACAGCCCACCGGGGAGCTGTTTTTT. Its protein is CASSLGQPTGELFF. This chain connects TRBV5-1 to TRBJ2-2; D is possibly TRBD1 (6 bases). The CDR3 runs 14 residues. V shed 2 bases and J shed 4 bases, with 9 bases lying between them. Germline CDR1 and CDR2: SGHRS and YFSETQ.

J is TRBJ2-5 and V is TRBV11-3; D gene ambiguous. V was shortened by 3 bases and J by 5 bases, with 10 bases between the two germline ends. The CDR3 covers 13 residues. Germline values: CDR1 SGHNT, CDR2 YENEEA. CDR3 amino acids: CASSFTMSETQYF. In nucleotides, the CDR3 is TGTGCCAGCAGCTTCACGATGAGTGAGACCCAGTACTTC.

Only one count was recorded for this clone. This chain connects TRBV9 to TRBJ2-1; TRBD2 matches 12 bases. The V and J ends lost 0 bases and 7 bases, in that order; junction bases with no gene match: 17. The CDR3 is 20 amino acids. The germline V gene encodes CDR1 SGDLS and CDR2 YYNGEE. The CDR3 coding sequence is TGTGCCAGCAGCGTAGCTACTGGTCGGGCTAGCGGGAGGGAGGGGAATGAGCAGTTCTTC. Its protein product is CASSVATGRASGREGNEQFF.

The CDR3 nucleotides read TGTGCCATCAGCGAACAGGGGGTTAATGAAAAACTGTTTTTT. Amino acid sequence: CAISEQGVNEKLFF. J is TRBJ1-4 and V is TRBV10-3; 8 bases are shared with TRBD1. Unmatched junction bases numbered 4, after V lost 6 bases and J lost 4 bases. The germline V gene has CDR1 ENHRY and CDR2 SYGVKD. The CDR3 runs 14 residues.

The CDR3 sequence: CASSLSGRRYEQYF. Here the CDR3 DNA reads TGTGCCAGCAGCCTTAGCGGGAGGAGGTACGAGCAGTACTTC. The chain joins TRBV27 to TRBJ2-7; 10 bases match TRBD2. CDR1 MNHEY and CDR2 SMNVEV come from the germline V gene (reference sequence). This CDR3 has 14 residues. The junction had 6 bases not matched to a gene; V was cut back by 6 bases and J by 4 bases.

J is TRBJ2-7 and V is TRBV7-2; the D gene is possibly TRBD2 (5 bases). Germline V CDR1 and CDR2: SGHTA, FQGNSA. The ends were cut back, 0 bases at V and 7 bases at J, with 16 bases in the middle. This CDR3 is built from 15 residues. The DNA for the CDR3 is TGTGCCAGCAGCTTAGCGCTTGGTTCCGGGGTGGAGCAGTACTTC. It translates to CASSLALGSGVEQYF.

CDR3 nucleotides: TGCGCCAGCAGTGGGGGGCTAACCTACGAGCAGTACTTC. The encoded protein is CASSGGLTYEQYF. The V call is TRBV10-1, the J call TRBJ2-7, with a possible D match to TRBD1 (6 bases). This CDR3 is 13 amino acids long. The V end was cut by 4 bases, the J end by 2 bases, with 9 bases between. Germline V gene data show CDR1 as WNHNN and CDR2 as SYGVQD (reference sequence).

The CDR3 DNA reads TGTGCCAGCAGCGGACTAGCGGGAGGAACCACAGATACGCAGTATTTT. Its protein is CASSGLAGGTTDTQYF. The rearrangement joins TRBV9 to TRBJ2-3, with TRBD2 identical over 13 bases. From germline, CDR1 is SGDLS and CDR2 YYNGEE. V trimming: 3 bases; J trimming: 2 bases; junction bases outside the gene matches: 3. The CDR3 sequence is 16 residues long.

V gene TRBV18 combines with J gene TRBJ1-1; no reliable D call. The CDR3 is 12 residues long. Germline V gives CDR1 KGHSH, CDR2 LQKENI. V was cut by 6 bases and J by 7 bases, with 12 bases left in between. The CDR3 DNA reads as TGTGCCAGCTCCCCCACGGAGGGTGAAGCTTTCTTT. Translating gives CASSPTEGEAFF.

This sequence joins TRBV7-6 and TRBJ1-1, with 9 bases fitting TRBD1. The CDR3 is made up of 14 amino acids. Per germline, CDR1 SGHVS and CDR2 FNYEAQ. J gave up 1 base and V 5 bases, and 2 bases lay outside the gene matches. Written as DNA, the CDR3 is TGTGCCAGCAGCATGGGACAGGGGAACACTGAAGCTTTCTTT. Amino acids: CASSMGQGNTEAFF.

The chain combines TRBV9 with TRBJ2-2, with D maybe TRBD2 (6 bases). Between the trimmed V and J ends, which lost 0 bases and 7 bases, there was a span of 10 bases. The length of the CDR3 is 14 residues. CDR1 is SGDLS, CDR2 YYNGEE, per germline. CDR3 protein: CASSVDPAGGELFF. The CDR3 nucleotides read TGTGCCAGCAGCGTAGATCCAGCGGGCGGGGAGCTGTTTTTT.